This T cell receptor beta chain was captured in a study of blood T cell repertoires in COVID-19. Assay used: immunoSEQ multiplex PCR; TCRdb lists only in-frame clones, some missing. In the table there are about 140,000 clones, about 76% of which are singletons. The sample holds one count of this clone. An end of the junction does not agree with germline; a read error may underlie this. Looked up from germline, CDR1 is MDHEN and CDR2 is SYDVKM. The CDR3 loop spans 12 amino acids. The clonotype comes from a human donor in a cohort sampled during active COVID-19. Sequences were obtained from peripheral blood. This chain connects TRBV28 to TRBJ1-2, with 7 nucleotides matching TRBD1. CDR3 in amino acids: CAHRDSIGSYTF. CDR3 DNA sequence: TGCGCCCACCGGGACAGCATCGGTAGCTACACCTTC.